These T cell receptor beta chains were read from a single sample in a study of shared clonotypes between healthy human individuals. Sequenced by immunoSEQ multiplex PCR; TCRdb stores in-frame clones only, minus some. This table has about 1.1 million clones, approximately 75% appearing once. The sequencing sample was made of memory CD4+ T cells from PBMCs. These receptors all stem from a man between 18 and 29 years old in good health. Some clones in this sample may be carry-over from other donors' samples. Each CDR3 is given with its conserved first and last residue. The D gene is left open where the match is weak.

-	TRBJ2-7	TRBV6-5	CASRVGVAYEQYF
-	TRBJ2-7	TRBV5-1	CASSFGFGSGQYF
TRBD2	TRBJ2-1	TRBV7-9	CASTRGGERNEQFF
-	TRBJ1-5	TRBV18	CASSPTDNSNQPQHF
-	TRBJ2-3	TRBV5-4	CASSSGGTDTQYF
-	TRBJ2-7	TRBV28	CASSFMGGGYEQYF
TRBD2	TRBJ2-1	TRBV11-2	CASSSVLAGYNEQFF
-	TRBJ2-7	TRBV7-3	CASSSPDTGRQYF
TRBD2	TRBJ2-1	TRBV5-1	CASRPPTSGSSYNEQFF
-	TRBJ1-3	TRBV7-8	CASSLGVQSGNTIYF
-	TRBJ2-7	TRBV6-1	CASSEAVWVSEQYF
TRBD1	TRBJ2-5	TRBV27	CASSPLPGTGREETQYF
TRBD1	TRBJ1-2	TRBV7-2	CASSPSSDRGGYGYTF
TRBD1	TRBJ2-7	TRBV18	CASSIRDRGQGEQYF
-	TRBJ2-2	TRBV30	CAWGGNTGELFF
-	TRBJ2-1	TRBV5-1	CASSLAFSSASLGQFF
-	TRBJ2-5	TRBV19	CVTKQEETQYF
-	TRBJ2-7	TRBV5-1	CASSLGPSTSSSYEQYF
-	TRBJ2-3	TRBV9	CASSVVPNGDTQYF
TRBD2	TRBJ2-1	TRBV5-6	CASSSSGLATYNEQFF
-	TRBJ2-1	TRBV6-5	CASSYSQGRLWNEQFF
TRBD2	TRBJ2-5	TRBV18	CASSPRLAGAGETQYF
TRBD2	TRBJ2-3	TRBV28	CASSLSGGSAPDTQYF
-	TRBJ1-5	TRBV15	CATSRAGGNQPQHF
TRBD2	TRBJ2-1	TRBV4-3	CASSQDPGLAGGNEQFF
-	TRBJ1-1	TRBV4-2	CASSPIGGETEAFF
-	TRBJ2-4	TRBV6-6	CASSYSSRTNTDIQYF
TRBD1	TRBJ1-1	TRBV7-2	CASSTDRDTEAFF
-	TRBJ1-2	TRBV20-1	CSAGGQRYTF
-	TRBJ2-4	TRBV19	CASSSASPGDIQYF
TRBD1	TRBJ2-7	TRBV11-2	CASSLFGTVPYEQYF
-	TRBJ1-1	TRBV5-5	CASSSQVESFF
-	TRBJ1-2	TRBV6-5	CASSYSGTTLNYGYTF
TRBD1	TRBJ1-1	TRBV27	CASSLRRDSLAEAFF
-	TRBJ2-7	TRBV29-1	CSVAIMGKQYF
TRBD1	TRBJ1-1	TRBV25-1	CASRIRTGTLSTEAFF
TRBD1	TRBJ1-2	TRBV18	CASSGTGENYGYTF
-	TRBJ2-7	TRBV11-1	CASSLGLDGSYEQYF
TRBD2	TRBJ2-3	TRBV28	CASRRTSGGQADTQYF
TRBD2	TRBJ2-1	TRBV28	CASTLIGPTSGRYNEQFF
-	TRBJ2-7	TRBV7-2	CASSLVSNYEQYF
-	TRBJ1-2	TRBV7-2	CASSQQGGYGYTF
-	TRBJ1-2	TRBV27	CASRRDINYGYTF
TRBD2	TRBJ2-2	TRBV28	CASSPRGRGYTGELFF
TRBD2	TRBJ2-7	TRBV7-6	CASSLRMGGSGSEQYF
-	TRBJ1-2	TRBV7-2	CASSLRRAPSYGYTF
-	TRBJ2-1	TRBV7-6	CASSPNTGNYNEQFF
TRBD1	TRBJ1-3	TRBV18	CASSRQGALSGNTIYF
-	TRBJ2-3	TRBV30	CAWRADHDTQYF